A single sample is the source of the 17 T cell receptor beta chains below, sequenced in a study of T-cell memory formation after mild COVID-19. TCRdb analysed the 5' RACE reads with MiXCR anew, one entry per CDR3 protein. The sample lists some 200,000 distinct CDR3 sequences, around 21% occurring once. Input material: PBMCs or a T cell subset sorted from them (not recorded which). The receptors were sampled from an adult woman who had mild COVID-19 (a few samples of this study predate the infection). Cell type and time point are not known.

This chain connects TRBV4-1 to TRBJ1-1, with D possibly TRBD1 on 5 matching bases. Deletions cut 4 bases from V and 5 bases from J, with 17 bases between. Germline CDR1 MGHRA, CDR2 YSYEKL. This CDR3 region has 15 residues. As DNA, the CDR3 is TGCGCCAGCAGCCCGTTTCTAGGGGAGGGGACTGAAGCTTTCTTT. Its protein product is CASSPFLGEGTEAFF.

This clonotype was counted a few times. This sequence joins TRBV11-2 and TRBJ2-1, with TRBD2 matching 12 bases. This CDR3 is built from 16 residues. Germline V lookup: CDR1 SGHAT, CDR2 FQNNGV. Trimming removed 1 base from V and 7 bases from J; junction bases left unmatched: 5. CDR3 in amino acids: CASSLAGTSGLNEQFF. In DNA form, the CDR3 reads TGTGCCAGCAGCTTAGCCGGGACTAGCGGGTTAAATGAGCAGTTCTTC.

The rearrangement uses TRBV2 and TRBJ1-6, with 8 bases that match TRBD1. The CDR3 runs to 17 residues. The J segment lost 15 bases and the V segment lost 2 bases, leaving 18 bases of the junction unmatched. Germline lookup yields CDR1 SNHLY and CDR2 FYNNEI. CDR3 loop: CASSESFQGADIEGLHF. CDR3 DNA: TGTGCCAGCAGTGAATCTTTTCAGGGGGCCGATATCGAGGGCCTCCACTTT.

The chain employs TRBV7-6 and TRBJ1-2; possible D gene TRBD1, 5 bases. V was trimmed by 1 base and J by 0 bases, leaving 12 bases between them. This CDR3 is built from 16 residues. The germline CDR1 and CDR2 sequences are SGHVS and FNYEAQ. CDR3 in amino acids: CASSLGRGDANYGYTF. The CDR3 DNA reads as TGTGCCAGCAGCTTAGGACGGGGGGATGCTAACTATGGCTACACCTTC.

This chain connects TRBV5-5 to TRBJ2-1; 10 nucleotides agree with TRBD2. V trimming: 4 bases; J trimming: 0 bases; junction bases outside the gene matches: 7. The CDR3 runs 17 residues. Germline CDR1 and CDR2: SGHKS and YYEKEE (reference sequence). This chain's CDR3 is CASSAGLAESSYNEQFF. CDR3 nucleotide sequence: TGTGCCAGCAGCGCCGGACTAGCGGAAAGCTCCTACAATGAGCAGTTCTTC.

The sample holds one count of this clonotype. V usage is TRBV29-1 and J usage is TRBJ2-1, with D maybe TRBD1 (5 bases). Trimming pared 1 base from V and 8 bases from J, leaving 15 bases between. The CDR3 length is 14 residues. Germline V CDR1 and CDR2: SQVTM, ANQGSEA. The CDR3 sequence: CSVEGQRPRDEQFF. CDR3 coding DNA: TGCAGCGTTGAAGGACAGAGGCCTAGGGATGAGCAGTTCTTC.

The CDR3 loop is CASSLRPGQGAYEQYF. In DNA, the CDR3 is TGTGCCAGCAGTTTAAGACCGGGACAGGGGGCCTACGAGCAGTACTTC. The chain recombines TRBV27 with TRBJ2-7; 11 nucleotides agree with TRBD1. The germline V gene has CDR1 MNHEY and CDR2 SMNVEV (reference sequence). Trimming removed 2 bases from V and 2 bases from J; junction bases left unmatched: 5. CDR3 length equals 16 residues.

Here the CDR3 reads CASSSDRGSYGYTF. CDR3 DNA: TGTGCCAGCAGTTCGGACAGGGGTTCCTATGGCTACACCTTC. The J gene is TRBJ1-2, the V gene TRBV7-2, with 9 nucleotides matching TRBD1. Germline CDR1 and CDR2: SGHTA and FQGNSA. The V and J ends lost 6 bases and 4 bases, in that order; junction bases with no gene match: 6. The CDR3 is 14 amino acids.

The chain combines TRBV12-3 or TRBV12-4 with TRBJ2-1; TRBD1 might be the D (6 bases). V was shortened by 6 bases and J by 7 bases, with 13 bases between the two germline ends. CDR3 length: 13 amino acids. In DNA form, the CDR3 reads TGTGCCAGCAGGGAGGCTACAGGGAATGAGCAGTTCTTC. Translating gives CASREATGNEQFF.

The CDR3 DNA follows: TGCAGTGCTCCAAGACCCATAGATTACAATGAGCAGTTCTTC. This gives the protein CSAPRPIDYNEQFF. The V call is TRBV20-1, the J call TRBJ2-1; D is unresolved. Germline-derived CDR1 and CDR2 are DFQATT and SNEGSKA (reference sequence). The CDR3 covers 14 residues. The V end was cut by 5 bases, the J end by 4 bases, with 15 bases between.

The chain joins TRBV12-3 or TRBV12-4 to TRBJ2-3; TRBD2 matches at 8 bases. The V and J ends lost 3 bases and 3 bases, in that order; junction bases with no gene match: 11. There are 17 residues in the CDR3. CDR3 sequence reads: CASSFVLERGRTDTQYF. The CDR3 DNA follows: TGTGCCAGCAGTTTTGTCCTAGAGCGGGGGAGGACAGATACGCAGTATTTT.

This clonotype was seen more than once but under ten times. The chain recombines TRBV27 with TRBJ2-7, with 7 bases matching TRBD2. The germline CDR1 and CDR2 sequences are MNHEY and SMNVEV (reference sequence). This CDR3 spans 12 amino acids. CDR3 protein: CVIGEGRYEQYF. The CDR3, as DNA: TGTGTCATTGGGGAGGGCCGTTACGAGCAGTACTTC.

DNA of the CDR3: TGCGCCAGCAGCCGTGACAGGGGACTACTCTACAATGAGCAGTTCTTC. Translation: CASSRDRGLLYNEQFF. The rearrangement links TRBV4-3 to TRBJ2-1; the D gene is possibly TRBD1 (8 bases). Germline values: CDR1 LGHNA, CDR2 YSLEER. The CDR3 is made up of 16 amino acids. Trimming shortened V by 4 bases and J by 3 bases, and 16 bases separated the two germline ends.

CDR3 nucleotide sequence: TGTGCCAGCAGCCAAATAGCGGTGGTGGGCACAGATACGCAGTATTTT. Its translation is CASSQIAVVGTDTQYF. J is TRBJ2-3 and V is TRBV4-2; D may be TRBD2 (6 bases). The CDR3 covers 16 residues. Trimming took 2 bases from V and 1 from J, leaving 13 bases between them. Germline loops: CDR1 LGHNA, CDR2 YNFKEQ.

This clonotype has just a few counts. The genes are TRBV7-8 and TRBJ2-7, with TRBD1 identical over 10 bases. CDR1 and CDR2 from the germline V gene are SGHVS and FQNEAQ. After removal of 2 bases from V and 7 bases from J, the junction contained 11 bases not matched to a gene. The CDR3 sequence is 16 residues long. The chain's CDR3 is CASSLRPGQGNGEQYF. The CDR3 bases are TGTGCCAGCAGCTTACGACCGGGACAGGGGAATGGGGAGCAGTACTTC.

This clonotype was counted at least ten times. The rearrangement uses TRBV24-1 and TRBJ2-1; 9 bases match TRBD2. This CDR3 spans 17 amino acids. Germline-derived CDR1 and CDR2 are KGHDR and SFDVKD. J lost 6 bases, V lost 1 base, and 9 bases had no gene match. The CDR3 nucleotides are TGTGCCACCAGTGATTTCCCTATAGCGGGGGAAGGCAATGAGCAGTTCTTC. Its protein is CATSDFPIAGEGNEQFF.

This clonotype was seen only a few times. This chain connects TRBV20-1 to TRBJ2-7; D possibly uses TRBD1 or TRBD2 (5 bases each). Germline V CDR1 and CDR2: DFQATT, SNEGSKA (reference sequence). The CDR3 is 16 amino acids. Trimming removed 2 bases at V and 0 bases at J, with 17 bases between. DNA for the CDR3: TGCAGTGCTAGACAGAGCCGGGGCCGAGACTCCTACGAGCAGTACTTC. This codes for CSARQSRGRDSYEQYF.